This T cell receptor beta chain was observed in a study of cytomegalovirus exposure and HLA in healthy donors. Turning to the study itself: Of all 360 or so donors who were genotyped, roughly 81% belonged to the Caucasian-associated ancestry cluster. Study outcomes and limitations: TCR beta V- and J-gene trimming was later associated with a missense DCLRE1C variant. Looking again later, the authors saw that most CMV-associated TCR beta chains seemed HLA-restricted.

With regard to this clone: Its antigen remains unidentified.

PCR amplification relied on 60 Vbeta primers (plus 13 Jbeta primers). Measured with immunoSEQ multiplex PCR; TCRdb has only the in-frame clones, and not every one. The sample yields around 90,000 clones, around 80% seen once. Trimming removed 3 bases from V and 2 bases from J; junction bases left unmatched: 6. From germline, CDR1 is SGHRS and CDR2 YFSETQ. The CDR3 consists of 17 residues. The clonotype was recovered from a young man in good health and CMV-seronegative. The chain couples TRBV5-1 to TRBJ2-7; 15 bases are shared with TRBD2. The sequenced sample was PBMCs. In DNA, the CDR3 is TGCGCCAGCAGCTGGGGACTAGCGGGGGGCCGGACCTACGAGCAGTACTTC. The encoded protein is CASSWGLAGGRTYEQYF.